A single T cell receptor (beta chain) is shown here with its context. The sample comes from a study of cytomegalovirus exposure and HLA in healthy donors. The primer mix had 60 Vbeta and 13 Jbeta primers. Sequencing was performed with immunoSEQ multiplex PCR; in TCRdb, only in-frame clones are kept and a portion is missing. The sample has roughly 100,000 clones, roughly 70% seen once. Sequencing was performed on PBMCs. The receptor was derived from a man aged 50 or older in good health and CMV-seronegative.

The DNA of the CDR3 is TGTGCCAGCTCCCGGACAGGGGGCCGTGAAAAACTGTTTTTT. Translated, it gives CASSRTGGREKLFF. This chain links TRBV18 with TRBJ1-4, with 11 bases aligning to TRBD1. CDR1 KGHSH and CDR2 LQKENI come from the germline V gene. The CDR3 runs to 14 residues. V was pared by 6 bases and J by 7 bases, with 4 bases of the junction left unmatched.